The sequence of this T cell receptor beta chain was determined in a study of cytomegalovirus exposure and HLA in healthy donors. Concerning this clone: Its antigen is unknown.

General study results and limits: A few chains linked to CMV were shown in vitro to be specific for CMV antigens. Reported results showed that the classifier diagnosed cytomegalovirus status with high specificity and sensitivity.

Profiled with immunoSEQ multiplex PCR; TCRdb holds only in-frame clones, not every one. The sample carries tens of thousands of clones, around 93% recorded once. With 8 bases removed from V and 4 bases from J, the gap between germline ends came to 20 bases. Germline lookup yields CDR1 MDHEN and CDR2 SYDVKM. The CDR3 covers 15 residues. The rearrangement links TRBV28 to TRBJ1-2; D not certain. Material: PBMCs. The source is a woman in her 30s in good health and CMV-seropositive. CDR3 protein: CASSRAIPSGYGYTF. In DNA form, the CDR3 reads TGTGCCAGCTCGCGGGCAATCCCGAGCGGCTATGGCTACACCTTC.